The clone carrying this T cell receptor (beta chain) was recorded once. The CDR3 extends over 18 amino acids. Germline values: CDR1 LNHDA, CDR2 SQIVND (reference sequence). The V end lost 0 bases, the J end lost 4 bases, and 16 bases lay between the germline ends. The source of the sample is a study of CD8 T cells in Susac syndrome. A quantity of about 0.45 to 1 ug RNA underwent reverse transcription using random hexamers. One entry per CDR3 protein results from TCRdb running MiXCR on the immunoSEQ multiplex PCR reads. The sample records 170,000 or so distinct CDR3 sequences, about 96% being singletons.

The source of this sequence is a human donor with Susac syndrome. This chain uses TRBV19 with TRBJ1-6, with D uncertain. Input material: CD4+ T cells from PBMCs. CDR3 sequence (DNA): TGTGCCAGTAGTATAGATGTGTCCGGATTCCGATATAATTCACCCCTCCACTTT. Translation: CASSIDVSGFRYNSPLHF.